The 30 T cell receptor beta chains below all came from one sample that was sequenced in a study of post-analysis software for immune sequencing data. General study findings and limits: When patients were compared with controls, four or five TRBV segments were more frequent, TRBV5-6, TRBV5-1 and TRBV20-1 among them.

Their recognized antigens are unknown. Incorporated into the TCR beta cDNA libraries were unique molecular identifiers, which served to reduce PCR and sequencing biases. TCRdb re-called the PCR reads through MiXCR, storing one row per CDR3 protein. This sample has some 500,000 distinct CDR3 sequences, with roughly 46% found just once. The source material was blood. Receptor source: a girl between 10 and 17 years old with multiple sclerosis.

The chain combines TRBV7-9 with TRBJ1-1; D unresolved. The CDR3 is made up of 14 amino acids. V was cut by 1 base and J by 8 bases, with 14 bases left in between. Germline CDR1 is SEHNR and CDR2 is FQNEAQ (reference sequence). CDR3 sequence: CASSLVGSSQEAFF. CDR3 nucleotides: TGTGCCAGCAGCTTAGTCGGCAGCAGTCAGGAAGCTTTCTTT.

In its sample, this clonotype was seen a few times. The chain recombines TRBV10-3 with TRBJ2-1; 12 nucleotides match TRBD2. J was trimmed by 7 bases and V by 5 bases; bases with no gene match: 9. This CDR3 spans 16 amino acids. Germline V gene data show CDR1 as ENHRY and CDR2 as SYGVKD. The CDR3 nucleotides read TGTGCCATCAGTCCTACTAGCGGGAGGACCCAAAATGAGCAGTTCTTC. Translation: CAISPTSGRTQNEQFF.

This clonotype has only a few counts. This sequence joins TRBV15 and TRBJ1-1, with TRBD1 as a possible D gene (5 bases). Germline V gene data show CDR1 as LNHNV and CDR2 as YYDKDF (reference sequence). The CDR3 consists of 12 residues. V lost 0 bases and J lost 9, with 8 bases in between. CDR3: CATSRDQGKAFF. In DNA form, the CDR3 reads TGTGCCACCAGCAGAGACCAGGGAAAAGCTTTCTTT.

The chain is built from TRBV9 and TRBJ2-7; 9 bases are a match to TRBD1. After removal of 0 bases from V and 5 bases from J, the junction contained 6 bases not matched to a gene. The CDR3 has 15 residues. Germline V lookup: CDR1 SGDLS, CDR2 YYNGEE. The CDR3 DNA follows: TGTGCCAGCAGCGTAGCCCCCGACAGGGGGAACGAGCAGTACTTC. Translating it yields CASSVAPDRGNEQYF.

The rearrangement links TRBV20-1 to TRBJ2-5, with D maybe TRBD2 (6 bases). Judging by the DNA end, TRBJ2-7 fits better; the J call may be wrong. The CDR3 is 14 residues long. Germline CDR1 DFQATT, CDR2 SNEGSKA (reference sequence). The CDR3 is CSATTIAGGNEQYF. For the CDR3, the DNA is TGCAGTGCTACCACCATTGCTGGAGGGAACGAGCAGTACTTC.

This clonotype was seen only a few times. The chain joins TRBV10-3 to TRBJ2-4; D gene ambiguous. CDR3 size: 14 residues. Trimming pared 0 bases from V and 6 bases from J, leaving 9 bases between. Germline V lookup: CDR1 ENHRY, CDR2 SYGVKD. CDR3 in DNA: TGTGCCATCAGTGAGTCCATAGGCCTAAACATTCAGTACTTC. Translation: CAISESIGLNIQYF.

This clonotype was detected a few times. The V and J genes are TRBV28 and TRBJ1-2; no definite D call. V gave up 3 bases and J gave up 0 bases, with 14 bases separating them. CDR1 and CDR2 (germline): MDHEN, SYDVKM. CDR3 size: 16 residues. CDR3 bases: TGTGCCAGCAGTTTCGTAGGCAGGAAGTCTAACTATGGCTACACCTTC. Protein product: CASSFVGRKSNYGYTF.

This clonotype was recorded a few times. The chain employs TRBV5-1 and TRBJ2-7, with D perhaps TRBD1 (5 bases). Trimming left V 0 bases short and J 3 bases short, with 19 bases between. Germline V gene lookup returns CDR1 SGHRS and CDR2 YFSETQ. The CDR3 covers 17 residues. The CDR3 here is CASSLAGSQTAYYEQYF. The CDR3 DNA sequence: TGCGCCAGCAGCTTGGCTGGGTCTCAGACAGCCTACTACGAGCAGTACTTC.

The gene calls are TRBV12-3 or TRBV12-4 and TRBJ1-5; D unresolved. V lost 2 bases and J 0 bases, leaving 8 bases between the germline ends. The CDR3 covers 15 residues. CDR3 in amino acids: CASSLKGYSNQPQHF. The CDR3 DNA is TGTGCCAGCAGTTTAAAGGGATATAGCAATCAGCCCCAGCATTTT.

This clonotype has a single count. Germline and junction disagree at one end, which may indicate a read error. The V call is TRBV10-1, the J call TRBJ2-5; the match to TRBD2 covers 9 bases. The V gene's germline CDR1 is WNHNN and CDR2 SYGVQD (reference sequence). The CDR3 length is 15 residues. CDR3 sequence: CASPRPSGIQETRYF. The CDR3 coding sequence is TGCGCCAGCCCACGGCCTAGCGGGATCCAAGAGACCCGGTACTTC.

The chain uses TRBV14 and TRBJ1-2; 8 bases are shared with TRBD1. This CDR3 contains 15 residues. V trimming: 6 bases; J trimming: 3 bases; junction bases outside the gene matches: 9. Germline CDR1 SGHDN, CDR2 FVKESK. CDR3 sequence reads: CASSPTGQGDYGYTF. The CDR3 DNA reads as TGTGCCAGCAGTCCAACCGGACAGGGTGACTATGGCTACACCTTC.

This clonotype was found a few times. V usage is TRBV20-1 and J usage is TRBJ2-5; D is unresolved. V lost 8 bases to trimming and J lost 5 bases, with 21 bases between them. In germline, CDR1 is DFQATT, CDR2 SNEGSKA (reference sequence). The CDR3 has 14 residues. In DNA form, the CDR3 reads TGCAGTTCCAAAAATCCGGGCGCCGGTGAGACCCAGTACTTC. This codes for CSSKNPGAGETQYF.

In this sample, this clonotype turned up once. The chain recombines TRBV7-6 with TRBJ2-1, with 11 bases fitting TRBD1. Germline trimming cut 4 bases from V and 7 bases from J; bases unmatched to any gene: 6. The CDR3 is 15 amino acids. Germline values: CDR1 SGHVS, CDR2 FNYEAQ. CDR3 sequence (DNA): TGTGCCAGCAGCTCTGGACAGGGGGCGCCTAATGAGCAGTTCTTC. Translating gives CASSSGQGAPNEQFF.

This clonotype was counted a few times. The gene calls are TRBV9 and TRBJ2-7; D may match TRBD1 or TRBD2 (5 bases each). V lost 4 bases to trimming and J lost 0 bases, with 11 bases between them. Germline V gene sequence: CDR1 SGDLS, CDR2 YYNGEE. The CDR3 has 14 residues. DNA for the CDR3: TGTGCCAGCAGCTTCCGGGACGCCTCCTACGAGCAGTACTTC. This codes for CASSFRDASYEQYF.

The V gene is TRBV12-3 or TRBV12-4, the J gene TRBJ1-1; 8 nucleotides line up with TRBD1. This CDR3 comprises 13 residues. The CDR3 sequence is CATTGVAITEAFF. As DNA, the CDR3 is TGTGCTACGACAGGGGTCGCGATCACTGAAGCTTTCTTT.

The chain carries TRBV4-1 and TRBJ2-1, with 10 bases fitting TRBD2. The junction had 9 bases not matched to a gene; V was cut back by 0 bases and J by 4 bases. CDR1 is MGHRA and CDR2 is YSYEKL in the germline V gene. CDR3 length: 18 residues. CDR3 bases: TGCGCCAGCAGCCAAGATCGGGTTAGCGGGAGGCTGTACAATGAGCAGTTCTTC. Its protein product is CASSQDRVSGRLYNEQFF.

The chain links TRBV5-1 to TRBJ2-3; TRBD2 agrees at 14 bases. V dropped 0 bases and J dropped 4; count of bases not matched to a gene: 4. The CDR3 totals 17 residues. Germline V gene sequence: CDR1 SGHRS, CDR2 YFSETQ. CDR3 sequence: CASSLARLAGGPDTQYF. DNA for the CDR3: TGCGCCAGCAGCTTGGCCCGACTAGCGGGAGGGCCAGATACGCAGTATTTT. The full variable domain, rest sourced from reference TRBV5-1 and TRBJ2-3, is KAGVTQTPRYLIKTRGQQVTLSCSPISGHRSVSWYQQTPGQGLQFLFEYFSETQRNKGNFPGRFSGRQFSNSRSEMNVSTLELGDSALYLCASSLARLAGGPDTQYFGPGTRLTVL.

The chain combines TRBV29-1 with TRBJ2-5; possibly TRBD1 for D (5 bases). CDR1 is SQVTM, CDR2 ANQGSEA, per germline. Trimming removed 4 bases from V and 7 bases from J, with 13 bases in between. This CDR3 has 12 amino acids. The chain's CDR3 is CSVGWGRGTQYF. The CDR3 region has the DNA TGCAGCGTTGGTTGGGGTAGGGGGACCCAGTACTTC.

This clonotype has just a few counts. J is TRBJ1-5 and V is TRBV12-3 or TRBV12-4, with TRBD1 matching over 7 bases. The J segment lost 5 bases and the V segment lost 6 bases, leaving 10 bases of the junction unmatched. The CDR3 is 15 residues long. DNA for the CDR3: TGTGCCAGCAGCGAGGTGGGGACAGTTTATCAGCCCCAGCATTTT. Protein: CASSEVGTVYQPQHF.

The CDR3 is CASSQDLRGGQYF. CDR3 sequence (DNA): TGTGCCAGCAGCCAAGATCTTCGAGGGGGCCAGTACTTC. The chain is built from TRBV14 and TRBJ2-7, with 7 nucleotides matching TRBD1. Germline CDR1 reads SGHDN; CDR2 reads FVKESK. The CDR3 runs to 13 residues. The V and J ends lost 0 bases and 10 bases, in that order; junction bases with no gene match: 6. The full variable domain, rest sourced from reference TRBV14 and TRBJ2-7, is EAGVTQFPSHSVIEKGQTVTLRCDPISGHDNLYWYRRVMGKEIKFLLHFVKESKQDESGMPNNRFLAERTGGTYSTLKVQPAELEDSGVYFCASSQDLRGGQYFGPGTRLTVT.

The chain uses TRBV10-3 and TRBJ2-3; 7 positions agree with TRBD2. Germline-derived CDR1 and CDR2 are ENHRY and SYGVKD. Trimming cost V 1 base and J 2 bases; bases outside gene matches: 6. The CDR3 has 16 amino acids. CDR3 sequence (DNA): TGTGCCATCAGTGAGTTGGCGGGAGAGGCCACAGATACGCAGTATTTT. Its protein product is CAISELAGEATDTQYF.

The chain joins TRBV7-2 to TRBJ2-3; 11 nucleotides line up with TRBD2. CDR3 length: 15 amino acids. Trimming took 1 base from V and 4 from J; bases not matched to a gene: 1. The germline V gene encodes CDR1 SGHTA and CDR2 FQGNSA. The DNA for the CDR3 is TGTGCCAGCAGCTTAGAACTAGCGGGAGCAGATACGCAGTATTTT. Translating gives CASSLELAGADTQYF. Based on the CDR3 plus reference TRBV7-2 and TRBJ2-3, the full variable domain is GAGVSQSPSNKVTEKGKDVELRCDPISGHTALYWYRQSLGQGLEFLIYFQGNSAPDKSGLPSDRFSAERTGGSVSTLTIQRTQQEDSAVYLCASSLELAGADTQYFGPGTRLTVL.

The chain combines TRBV5-1 with TRBJ2-1; TRBD2 agrees at 8 bases. CDR1 and CDR2 from the germline V gene are SGHRS and YFSETQ. The ends lost 2 bases at V and 5 bases at J; junction bases unmatched: 6. This CDR3 has 15 residues. The CDR3 spells CASSFGLAVNNEQFF. In nucleotides, the CDR3 is TGCGCCAGCAGCTTCGGACTAGCCGTAAACAATGAGCAGTTCTTC.

This rearrangement joins TRBV18 to TRBJ2-7, with 14 nucleotides matching TRBD2. The CDR3 runs to 17 residues. Per the germline V gene, CDR1 is KGHSH and CDR2 is LQKENI. The V and J ends lost 3 bases and 0 bases, in that order; junction bases with no gene match: 4. DNA of the CDR3: TGTGCCAGCTCACCGACTAGCGGGAGGGAGAGCTCCTACGAGCAGTACTTC. The encoded protein is CASSPTSGRESSYEQYF.

The table lists this clonotype with a few counts. A junction end diverges from the germline sequence, so it may reflect a read error. The chain carries TRBV7-9 and TRBJ2-5; 10 bases match TRBD1. The J call may not be correct, given that the DNA end is closer to TRBJ2-7. The CDR3 is made up of 15 amino acids. Germline CDR1 SEHNR, CDR2 FQNEAQ (reference sequence). For the CDR3, the DNA is TGTGCCAGCAGCTATGGACAGGGGGGCTCCAACGAGCAGTACTTC. The encoded protein is CASSYGQGGSNEQYF.

This clonotype was seen just once. The chain couples TRBV12-3 or TRBV12-4 to TRBJ1-2; unclear D gene. The CDR3 covers 13 residues. Trimming took off 5 bases at V and 7 bases at J, with 14 bases between the two ends. The CDR3 reads CASSIAGRSGYTF. CDR3 bases: TGTGCCAGCAGTATCGCAGGAAGGAGTGGCTACACCTTC.

This clonotype is a singleton in its sample. V is TRBV27 and J is TRBJ2-5, with D perhaps assigned TRBD1 or TRBD2 (5 bases each). Trimming took off 6 bases at V and 5 bases at J, with 16 bases between the two ends. The CDR3 extends over 14 amino acids. In germline, CDR1 is MNHEY, CDR2 SMNVEV (reference sequence). The CDR3 bases are TGTGCCAGCAGGACCGTACTAGGGACGGAGACCCAGTACTTC. It translates to CASRTVLGTETQYF.

This clonotype was seen a handful of times. The chain joins TRBV28 to TRBJ1-2, with D possibly matching TRBD1 (6 bases). The V gene lost 3 bases and the J gene lost 7 bases, with 15 bases spanning the gap. This CDR3 is built from 14 residues. The germline V gene encodes CDR1 MDHEN and CDR2 SYDVKM. The CDR3 sequence is CASSLIRDTGGYTF. In DNA form, the CDR3 reads TGTGCCAGCAGTTTGATTCGGGACACCGGTGGCTACACCTTC.

This chain uses TRBV5-1 with TRBJ2-1; the match to TRBD2 covers 8 bases. In germline, CDR1 is SGHRS, CDR2 YFSETQ. The V gene end was trimmed by 4 bases and the J gene end by 6 bases; junction bases not matched to a gene: 12. This CDR3 spans 16 amino acids. In DNA, the CDR3 is TGCGCCAGCAGCCCACGGGGGGTAGCGGGACTCAATGAGCAGTTCTTC. Residues: CASSPRGVAGLNEQFF.

In DNA form, the CDR3 reads TGTGCCAGCAGTCCCGAAGTGCGGGACACTGAAGCTTTCTTT. Its translation: CASSPEVRDTEAFF. The chain links TRBV12-3 or TRBV12-4 to TRBJ1-1, with D unresolved. The CDR3 is 14 amino acids. With 5 bases removed from V and 3 bases from J, the gap between germline ends came to 13 bases.